The 20 T cell receptor beta chains in this list originate from one sample, sequenced in a study of cytomegalovirus exposure and HLA in healthy donors. The PCR was carried out with 60 Vbeta primers and 13 Jbeta primers. Assay used: immunoSEQ multiplex PCR; TCRdb lists only in-frame clones, some missing. In the table there are approximately 150,000 clones, roughly four fifths of which are singletons. Sequenced input: PBMCs. These receptors originate from a man aged 50 or older in good health and CMV-seropositive.

V gene TRBV30 combines with J gene TRBJ1-3; D ambiguous. Trimming cost V 5 bases and J 4 bases, with 6 bases left between them. Per germline, CDR1 GTSNPN and CDR2 SVGIG (reference sequence). This CDR3 has 11 amino acids. The CDR3 DNA reads as TGTGCCTGGCTAGCCGGAAACACCATATATTTT. Translated, it gives CAWLAGNTIYF.

The rearrangement joins TRBV5-8 to TRBJ1-6; D is undetermined. Trimming shortened V by 0 bases and J by 5 bases, and 15 bases separated the two germline ends. The V gene's germline CDR1 is SGHTS and CDR2 YDEGEE. The CDR3 length is 17 residues. CDR3 sequence: CASSLVVRSIDNSPLHF. CDR3 DNA: TGTGCCAGCAGCTTGGTTGTGAGAAGTATCGATAATTCACCCCTCCACTTT.

The genes are TRBV9 and TRBJ2-5, with D perhaps TRBD2 (5 bases). V lost 3 bases and J 0 bases, leaving 12 bases between the germline ends. CDR3 length equals 15 residues. The germline gives CDR1 SGDLS, CDR2 YYNGEE. CDR3 sequence: CASSGGLLYQETQYF. The CDR3 nucleotides are TGTGCCAGCAGCGGAGGACTGCTGTACCAAGAGACCCAGTACTTC. Together with reference TRBV9 and TRBJ2-5, the CDR3 gives the full variable domain: DSGVTQTPKHLITATGQRVTLRCSPRSGDLSVYWYQQSLDQGLQFLIQYYNGEERAKGNILERFSAQQFPDLHSELNLSSLELGDSALYFCASSGGLLYQETQYFGPGTRLLVL.

This rearrangement joins TRBV6-1 to TRBJ2-1; D is unclear. CDR3 length: 15 residues. Germline values: CDR1 MNHNS, CDR2 SASEGT. V dropped 4 bases and J dropped 0 bases, with 10 bases sitting between them. The CDR3 DNA is TGTGCCAGCAGTGGGGCAGAAAGCTCCTACAATGAGCAGTTCTTC. Translating it yields CASSGAESSYNEQFF.

V gene TRBV9 combines with J gene TRBJ1-6; no clear D gene. Trimming took off 1 base at V and 9 bases at J, with 11 bases between the two ends. The CDR3 consists of 14 residues. Germline CDR1 SGDLS, CDR2 YYNGEE. Written as DNA, the CDR3 is TGTGCCAGCAGCGTATATCCAGGTGGTTCACCCCTCCACTTT. Its protein is CASSVYPGGSPLHF.

The CDR3 nucleotides are TGTGCCAGCAGCACACAGGGATCAATTAATGAAAAACTGTTTTTT. Protein: CASSTQGSINEKLFF. V and J are TRBV6-6 and TRBJ1-4, with a possible D match to TRBD1 (6 bases). V was pared by 6 bases and J by 4 bases, with 15 bases between. In germline, CDR1 is MNHNY, CDR2 SVGAGI (reference sequence). CDR3 size: 15 residues.

This sequence joins TRBV29-1 and TRBJ2-3; 10 positions match TRBD2. The CDR3 loop spans 14 amino acids. Unmatched junction bases numbered 3, after V lost 6 bases and J lost 0 bases. The V gene's germline CDR1 is SQVTM and CDR2 ANQGSEA. CDR3 nucleotides: TGCAGCGTAGTGACTAGCGGGAGCACAGATACGCAGTATTTT. Encoded protein: CSVVTSGSTDTQYF.

The chain recombines TRBV11-2 with TRBJ1-1, with D hard to call. CDR3 size: 13 residues. CDR1 and CDR2 (germline): SGHAT, FQNNGV. Trimming pared 2 bases from V and 6 bases from J, leaving 10 bases between. CDR3 in amino acids: CASSLPGPAEAFF. The CDR3 DNA sequence: TGTGCCAGCAGCTTACCCGGTCCGGCTGAAGCTTTCTTT.

V and J are TRBV5-6 and TRBJ1-5, with D unclear. The CDR3 is 14 residues long. Germline values: CDR1 SGHDT, CDR2 YYEEEE. Trimming shortened V by 3 bases and J by 0 bases, and 7 bases separated the two germline ends. This CDR3 is CASSYGNSNQPQHF. The CDR3 nucleotides read TGTGCCAGCAGCTATGGCAATAGCAATCAGCCCCAGCATTTT.

The chain employs TRBV28 and TRBJ2-7; a weak D match, TRBD2 (7 bases). Looked up from germline, CDR1 is MDHEN and CDR2 is SYDVKM. V lost 3 bases to trimming and J lost 2 bases, with 11 bases between them. The CDR3 is made up of 14 amino acids. The CDR3 bases are TGTGCCAGCAGTTTGAGGGGGGGCGCCTACGAGCAGTACTTC. Translated, it gives CASSLRGGAYEQYF.

Comment on this clone: Other DNA sequences of this sample code for an identical CDR3. CDR3 loop: CASSRRTGSTEAFF. The CDR3 DNA follows: TGCGCCAGCAGCAGAAGGACAGGGAGCACTGAAGCTTTCTTT. The chain carries TRBV5-1 and TRBJ1-1; 8 bases are a match to TRBD1. V shed 4 bases and J 4 bases; nucleotides not matched to a gene: 6. This CDR3 spans 14 amino acids. Germline CDR1 and CDR2: SGHRS and YFSETQ.

V usage is TRBV7-2 and J usage is TRBJ2-7; D possibly corresponds to TRBD2 (6 bases). This CDR3 comprises 14 residues. From germline, CDR1 is SGHTA and CDR2 FQGNSA. V was trimmed by 5 bases and J by 2 bases, leaving 13 bases between them. Here the CDR3 DNA reads TGTGCCAGCAGCCTGGCGGGACCCCCCTACGAGCAGTACTTC. Protein sequence: CASSLAGPPYEQYF.

The chain combines TRBV20-1 with TRBJ2-1; tentatively, D is TRBD1 (6 bases). V lost 2 bases to trimming and J lost 12 bases, with 11 bases between them. The CDR3 is made up of 11 amino acids. Germline V gives CDR1 DFQATT, CDR2 SNEGSKA (reference sequence). The CDR3 protein is CSARRDKGQFF. CDR3 DNA sequence: TGCAGTGCTAGACGGGACAAAGGGCAGTTCTTC.

The rearrangement uses TRBV6-5 and TRBJ2-1, with 11 bases lining up with TRBD2. Trimming removed 2 bases from V and 4 bases from J; junction bases left unmatched: 1. CDR3 length: 15 residues. Looked up from germline, CDR1 is MNHEY and CDR2 is SVGAGI. Here the CDR3 reads CASSYGTSGYNEQFF. CDR3 sequence (DNA): TGTGCCAGCAGTTACGGGACTAGCGGATACAATGAGCAGTTCTTC.

This chain joins TRBV6-4 and TRBJ2-3; 9 bases match TRBD2. The CDR3 is 14 amino acids. In germline, CDR1 is MRHNA, CDR2 SNTAGT. The V gene end was trimmed by 5 bases and the J gene end by 2 bases; junction bases not matched to a gene: 2. The chain's CDR3 is CASSTSGSTDTQYF. Here the CDR3 DNA reads TGTGCCAGCAGTACTAGCGGGTCCACAGATACGCAGTATTTT.

This chain connects TRBV5-1 to TRBJ1-1, with D possibly TRBD1 on 6 matching bases. V was cut by 0 bases and J by 1 base, with 10 bases left in between. The germline V gene encodes CDR1 SGHRS and CDR2 YFSETQ. This CDR3 spans 15 amino acids. The CDR3 DNA reads TGCGCCAGCAGCTTGGTTAGCAGGGGGAACACTGAAGCTTTCTTT. Translation: CASSLVSRGNTEAFF.

The rearrangement joins TRBV4-1 to TRBJ2-3; D is uncertain. CDR3 length equals 11 residues. V lost 8 bases, J lost 1 base, and 4 bases lay in between. Germline V gene lookup returns CDR1 MGHRA and CDR2 YSYEKL. Here the CDR3 reads CASQGTDTQYF. The CDR3 DNA follows: TGCGCCAGCCAGGGCACAGATACGCAGTATTTT.

The gene calls are TRBV9 and TRBJ2-7; D is undetermined. The CDR3 has 13 amino acids. Germline CDR1 reads SGDLS; CDR2 reads YYNGEE. The V gene lost 2 bases and the J gene lost 0 bases, with 6 bases spanning the gap. The CDR3 DNA reads as TGTGCCAGCAGCGTTCGTCCCTCCTACGAGCAGTACTTC. Its translation is CASSVRPSYEQYF.

This clone was detected a few times. The rearrangement links TRBV7-9 to TRBJ1-3; D is unresolved. Germline CDR1 and CDR2: SEHNR and FQNEAQ (reference sequence). V lost 6 bases and J lost 4, with 13 bases in between. CDR3 size: 14 residues. The CDR3 DNA follows: TGTGCCAGCAGGCCCGGGGTTTCAGGAAACACCATATATTTT. This translates into CASRPGVSGNTIYF.

This chain joins TRBV7-2 and TRBJ1-5; D not certain. V was trimmed by 4 bases and J by 0 bases, leaving 7 bases between them. There are 14 residues in the CDR3. Germline V gives CDR1 SGHTA, CDR2 FQGNSA. The CDR3 loop reads CASSSTYSNQPQHF. As DNA, the CDR3 is TGTGCCAGCAGCTCTACTTATAGCAATCAGCCCCAGCATTTT. Based on the CDR3 plus reference TRBV7-2 and TRBJ1-5, the full variable domain is GAGVSQSPSNKVTEKGKDVELRCDPISGHTALYWYRQSLGQGLEFLIYFQGNSAPDKSGLPSDRFSAERTGGSVSTLTIQRTQQEDSAVYLCASSSTYSNQPQHFGDGTRLSIL.